This section outlines one T cell receptor beta chain sequence together with its context. Its antigen is currently unknown. V shed 5 bases and J 0 bases; nucleotides not matched to a gene: 2. The CDR3 is made up of 13 amino acids. CDR1 is SQVTM and CDR2 is ANQGSEA in the germline V gene. This sample stems from a study of shared clonotypes between healthy human individuals. General study results and limits: Approximately 5% was the fraction of naive CD4 clonotypes found shared across several donors.

Profiling relied on immunoSEQ multiplex PCR, and the TCRdb table lists in-frame clones only, not all of them. The sample includes some 2.1 million clones, roughly 94% of them seen just once. Sample: naive CD4+ T cells sorted from blood. The subset denotes: CD45RA+ positively selected. The rearrangement joins TRBV29-1 to TRBJ2-5, with 8 bases aligning to TRBD1. The sequence derives from a man between 18 and 35 years old in good health. CDR3 DNA: TGCAGCGTTTTGACAGGGGACCAAGAGACCCAGTACTTC. Protein product: CSVLTGDQETQYF.